Ten or more counts support the clone carrying this T cell receptor (beta chain). This entry comes from a study of regulatory T cells in long-lasting Graves disease. Trimming cost V 8 bases and J 8 bases, with 22 bases left between them. The CDR3 has 15 residues. From germline, CDR1 is SGHTA and CDR2 FQGNSA. In building TCR beta libraries, iRepertoire HTBI primers were used together with Arm-PCR of CDR3 regions. TCRdb ran MiXCR on the multiplex PCR reads and lists one entry per CDR3 protein. This sample has roughly 360,000 distinct CDR3 sequences, with roughly 12% found just once. The time point was: newly diagnosed GD, antithyroid drugs for less than 3 months. PBMCs provided the RNA from which the TCR library was made. The data were also submitted as part of a second study, on T cells in Graves' hyperthyroidism and ophthalmopathy.

The sequence was obtained from a woman between 18 and 29 years old with Graves disease. The rearrangement links TRBV7-2 to TRBJ2-1; D might be TRBD1 (6 bases). Sequencing was performed on peripheral blood mononuclear cells (PBMCs), taken at new diagnosis, from a patient treated with antithyroid drugs. The CDR3 DNA follows: TGTGCCAGCCACAGGGATATTGGCTTTTCGGATGAGCAGTTCTTC. Protein: CASHRDIGFSDEQFF.